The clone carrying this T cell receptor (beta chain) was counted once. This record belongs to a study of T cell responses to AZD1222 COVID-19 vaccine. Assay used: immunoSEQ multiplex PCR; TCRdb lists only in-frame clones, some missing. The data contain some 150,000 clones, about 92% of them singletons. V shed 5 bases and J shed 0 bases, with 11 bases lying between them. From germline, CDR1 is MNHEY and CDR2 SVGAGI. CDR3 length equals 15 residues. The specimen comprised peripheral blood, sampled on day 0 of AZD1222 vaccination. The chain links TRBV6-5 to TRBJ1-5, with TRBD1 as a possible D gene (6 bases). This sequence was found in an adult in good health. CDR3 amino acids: CASSSGQNSNQPQHF. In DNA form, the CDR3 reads TGTGCCAGCAGTAGTGGACAGAATAGCAATCAGCCCCAGCATTTT.